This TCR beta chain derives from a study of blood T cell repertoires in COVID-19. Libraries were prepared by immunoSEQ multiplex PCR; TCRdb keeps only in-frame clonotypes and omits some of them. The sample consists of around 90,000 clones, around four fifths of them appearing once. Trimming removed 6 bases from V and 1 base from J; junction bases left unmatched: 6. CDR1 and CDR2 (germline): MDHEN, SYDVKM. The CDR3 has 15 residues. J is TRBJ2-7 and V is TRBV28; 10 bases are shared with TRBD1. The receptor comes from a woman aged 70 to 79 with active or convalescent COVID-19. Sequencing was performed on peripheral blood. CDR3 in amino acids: CASSLGTGVSYEQYF. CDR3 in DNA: TGTGCCAGCAGCCTTGGGACAGGGGTTTCCTACGAGCAGTACTTC.